This T cell receptor beta chain was documented in a study of beta chain features in type 1 diabetes. A note on this clone: The antigen remains undetermined.

V was cut by 7 bases and J by 5 bases, with 12 bases left in between. Germline V CDR1 and CDR2: SQVTM, ANQGSEA. This CDR3 has 12 residues. Study-level findings and limits: Patients with type 1 diabetes carried fewer insertions and had more deletions at their VDJ junctions. Patients with Type 1 diabetes showed moderately but significantly shorter TCRB CDR3s in all four CD4+ subsets.

CD45RO/CCR7/CD25/CD127/CD95/CD27 staining was used to isolate CD4+ naive, central memory, regulatory and stem cell-like memory cells by sorting. cDNA synthesis used the whole RNA isolate, giving expressed TCRB sequences. The repertoire was sequenced with immunoSEQ multiplex PCR; TCRdb's copy has only in-frame clones and lacks some. This table holds some 45,000 clones, around 71% found once. The rearrangement joins TRBV29-1 to TRBJ1-5; D perhaps matches TRBD1 (5 bases). Sequencing was performed on Tregs from blood. The sequence was obtained from a woman younger than 35 with type 1 diabetes. Written as DNA, the CDR3 is TGCAGCGCGGGAGCGGGGGATCAGCCCCAGCATTTT. Translated: CSAGAGDQPQHF.